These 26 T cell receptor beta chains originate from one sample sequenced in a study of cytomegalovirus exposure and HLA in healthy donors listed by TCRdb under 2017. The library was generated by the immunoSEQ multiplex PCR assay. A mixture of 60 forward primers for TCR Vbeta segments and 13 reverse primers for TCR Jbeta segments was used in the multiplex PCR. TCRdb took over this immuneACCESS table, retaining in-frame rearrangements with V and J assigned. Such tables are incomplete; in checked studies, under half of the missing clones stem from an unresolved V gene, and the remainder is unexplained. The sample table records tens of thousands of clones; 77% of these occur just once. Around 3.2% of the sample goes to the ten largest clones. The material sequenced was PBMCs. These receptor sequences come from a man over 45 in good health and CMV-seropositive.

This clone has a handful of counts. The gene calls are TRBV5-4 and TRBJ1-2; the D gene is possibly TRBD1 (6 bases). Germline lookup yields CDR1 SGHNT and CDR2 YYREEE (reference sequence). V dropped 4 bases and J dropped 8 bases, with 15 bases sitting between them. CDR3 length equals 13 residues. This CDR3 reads CASSEGGAKGYTF. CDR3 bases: TGTGCCAGCAGCGAAGGGGGGGCGAAGGGCTACACCTTC.

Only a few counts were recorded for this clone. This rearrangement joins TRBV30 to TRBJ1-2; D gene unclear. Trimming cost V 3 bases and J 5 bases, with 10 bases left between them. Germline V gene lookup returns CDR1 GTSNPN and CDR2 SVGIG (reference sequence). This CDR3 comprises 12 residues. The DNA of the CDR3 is TGTGCCTGGAGCCTAGAACGGTATGGCTACACCTTC. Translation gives CAWSLERYGYTF.

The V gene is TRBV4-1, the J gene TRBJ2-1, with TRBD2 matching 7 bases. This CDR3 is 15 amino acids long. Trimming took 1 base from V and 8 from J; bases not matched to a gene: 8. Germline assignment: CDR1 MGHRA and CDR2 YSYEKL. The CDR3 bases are TGCGCCAGCAGCCAAGGACTAGCCCTTGGGTATGAGCAGTTCTTC. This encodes CASSQGLALGYEQFF.

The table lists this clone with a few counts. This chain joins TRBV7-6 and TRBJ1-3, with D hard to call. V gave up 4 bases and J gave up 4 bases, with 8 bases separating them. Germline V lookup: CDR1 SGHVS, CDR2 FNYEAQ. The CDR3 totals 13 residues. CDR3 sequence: CASSSGEGNTIYF. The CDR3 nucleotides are TGTGCCAGCAGCTCCGGGGAGGGAAACACCATATATTTT.

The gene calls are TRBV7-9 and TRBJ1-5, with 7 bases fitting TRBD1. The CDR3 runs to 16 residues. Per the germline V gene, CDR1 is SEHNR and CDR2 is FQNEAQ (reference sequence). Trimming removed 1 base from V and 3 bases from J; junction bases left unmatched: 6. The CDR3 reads CASSLGQGQLNQPQHF. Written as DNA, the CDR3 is TGTGCCAGCAGCTTAGGTCAGGGACAGCTCAATCAGCCCCAGCATTTT. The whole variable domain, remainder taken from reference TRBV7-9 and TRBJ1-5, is DTGVSQNPRHKITKRGQNVTFRCDPISEHNRLYWYRQTLGQGPEFLTYFQNEAQLEKSRLLSDRFSAERPKGSFSTLEIQRTEQGDSAMYLCASSLGQGQLNQPQHFGDGTRLSIL.

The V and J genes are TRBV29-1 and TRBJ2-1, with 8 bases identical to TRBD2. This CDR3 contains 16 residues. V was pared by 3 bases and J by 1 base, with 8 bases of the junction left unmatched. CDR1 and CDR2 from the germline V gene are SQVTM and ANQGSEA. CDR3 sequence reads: CSVDSLAGPSYNEQFF. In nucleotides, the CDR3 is TGCAGCGTTGACTCCTTAGCGGGACCTTCCTACAATGAGCAGTTCTTC.

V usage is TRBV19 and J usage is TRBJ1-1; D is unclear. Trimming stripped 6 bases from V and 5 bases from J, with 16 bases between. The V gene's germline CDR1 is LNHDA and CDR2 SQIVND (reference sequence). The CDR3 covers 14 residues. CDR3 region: CASRTQVGRTEAFF. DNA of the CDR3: TGTGCCAGTAGGACCCAGGTCGGGAGGACTGAAGCTTTCTTT.

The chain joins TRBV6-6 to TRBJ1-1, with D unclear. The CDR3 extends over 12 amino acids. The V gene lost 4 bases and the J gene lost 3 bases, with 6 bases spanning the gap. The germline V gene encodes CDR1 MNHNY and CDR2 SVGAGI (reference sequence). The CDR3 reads CASSFADTEAFF. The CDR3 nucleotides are TGTGCCAGCAGTTTTGCAGACACTGAAGCTTTCTTT.

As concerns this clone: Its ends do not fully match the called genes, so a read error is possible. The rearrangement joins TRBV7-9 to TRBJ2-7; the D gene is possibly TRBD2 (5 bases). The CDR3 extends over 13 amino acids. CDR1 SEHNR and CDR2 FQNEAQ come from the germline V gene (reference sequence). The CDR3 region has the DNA TGTTCCAGCAGCCTCCGGGATGACTACGAGCAGTACTTC. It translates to CSSSLRDDYEQYF.

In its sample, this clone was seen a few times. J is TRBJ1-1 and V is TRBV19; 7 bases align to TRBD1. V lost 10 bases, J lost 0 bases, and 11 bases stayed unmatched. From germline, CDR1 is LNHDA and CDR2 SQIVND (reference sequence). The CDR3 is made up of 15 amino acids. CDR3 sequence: CATSLGGQVNTEAFF. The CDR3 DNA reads TGTGCCACCTCGTTGGGAGGACAGGTGAACACTGAAGCTTTCTTT.

DNA for the CDR3: TGTGCCAGCCGGACAGAAAACACCGGGGAGCTGTTTTTT. Protein sequence: CASRTENTGELFF. The chain joins TRBV27 to TRBJ2-2, with a possible D match to TRBD1 (6 bases). This CDR3 region has 13 residues. V lost 8 bases and J lost 2, with 9 bases in between. Germline CDR1 reads MNHEY; CDR2 reads SMNVEV (reference sequence).

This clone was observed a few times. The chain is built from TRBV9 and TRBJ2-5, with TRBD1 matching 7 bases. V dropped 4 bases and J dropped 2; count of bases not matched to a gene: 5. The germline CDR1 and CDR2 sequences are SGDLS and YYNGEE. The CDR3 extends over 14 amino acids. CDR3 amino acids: CASSPRTGQETQYF. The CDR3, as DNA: TGTGCCAGCAGCCCTCGGACAGGTCAAGAGACCCAGTACTTC.

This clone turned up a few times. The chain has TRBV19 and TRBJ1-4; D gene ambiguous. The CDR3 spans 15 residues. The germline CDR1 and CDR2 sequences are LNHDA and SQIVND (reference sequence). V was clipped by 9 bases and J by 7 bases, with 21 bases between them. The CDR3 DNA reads TGTGCCAGCTCATACGGGAGGGCCGCTATTGAAAAACTGTTTTTT. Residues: CASSYGRAAIEKLFF.

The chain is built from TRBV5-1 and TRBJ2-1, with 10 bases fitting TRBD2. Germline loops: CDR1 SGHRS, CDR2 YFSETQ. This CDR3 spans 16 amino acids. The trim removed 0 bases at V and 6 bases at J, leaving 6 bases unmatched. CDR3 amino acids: CASSLDASGSGNEQFF. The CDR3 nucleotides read TGCGCCAGCAGCTTGGACGCTAGCGGGAGTGGCAATGAGCAGTTCTTC.

The CDR3 DNA reads TGTGCCAGTTCCCGGACTAGCGTCGAGCAGTACTTC. Its translation: CASSRTSVEQYF. The chain joins TRBV19 to TRBJ2-5, with 9 bases matching TRBD2. TRBJ2-7 explains the end of the DNA better; the J call may be wrong. The CDR3 extends over 12 amino acids. Germline V gene data show CDR1 as LNHDA and CDR2 as SQIVND (reference sequence).

The CDR3 bases are TGCGCCAGCAGCGCGGGGCGAGGGGACACTGAAGCTTTCTTT. It translates to CASSAGRGDTEAFF. The chain is built from TRBV4-3 and TRBJ1-1; tentative D call: TRBD1 (5 bases). The CDR3 consists of 14 residues. The ends were cut back, 5 bases at V and 3 bases at J, with 13 bases in the middle. The germline gives CDR1 LGHNA, CDR2 YSLEER.

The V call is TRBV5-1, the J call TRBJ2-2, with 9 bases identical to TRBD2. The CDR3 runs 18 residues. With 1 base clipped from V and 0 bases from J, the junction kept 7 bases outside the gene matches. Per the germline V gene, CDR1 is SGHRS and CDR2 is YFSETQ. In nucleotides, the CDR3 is TGCGCCAGCAGCTTGCCTAGCGGGACCACGGCGAACACCGGGGAGCTGTTTTTT. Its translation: CASSLPSGTTANTGELFF.

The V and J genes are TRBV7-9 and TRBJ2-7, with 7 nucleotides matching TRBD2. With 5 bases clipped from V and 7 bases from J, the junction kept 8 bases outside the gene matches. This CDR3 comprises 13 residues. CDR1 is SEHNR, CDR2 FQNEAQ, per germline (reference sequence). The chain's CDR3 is CASSITGAGEQYF. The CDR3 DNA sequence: TGTGCCAGCAGCATTACAGGAGCGGGGGAGCAGTACTTC.

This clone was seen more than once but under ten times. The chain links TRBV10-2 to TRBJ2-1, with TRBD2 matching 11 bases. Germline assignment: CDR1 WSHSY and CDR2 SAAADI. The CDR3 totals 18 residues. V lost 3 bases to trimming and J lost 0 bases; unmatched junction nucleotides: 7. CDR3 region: CASSDPGLAGSSYNEQFF. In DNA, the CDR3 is TGCGCCAGCAGTGACCCAGGACTAGCGGGTAGCTCCTACAATGAGCAGTTCTTC.

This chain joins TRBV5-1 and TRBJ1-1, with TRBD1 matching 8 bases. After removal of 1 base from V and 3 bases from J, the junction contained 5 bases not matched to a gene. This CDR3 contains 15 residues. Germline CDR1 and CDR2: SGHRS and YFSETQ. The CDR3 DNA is TGCGCCAGCAGCTTGTTGACAGGGGCGCACACTGAAGCTTTCTTT. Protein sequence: CASSLLTGAHTEAFF.

The DNA of the CDR3 is TGCGCCAGCAGACGGGACACAGATACGCAGTATTTT. Amino acids: CASRRDTDTQYF. The chain has TRBV5-1 and TRBJ2-3, with D possibly being TRBD2 (5 bases). V was clipped by 5 bases and J by 2 bases, with 6 bases between them. CDR3 size: 12 residues. CDR1 is SGHRS and CDR2 is YFSETQ in the germline V gene. The whole variable domain, filled in from reference TRBV5-1 and TRBJ2-3, reads KAGVTQTPRYLIKTRGQQVTLSCSPISGHRSVSWYQQTPGQGLQFLFEYFSETQRNKGNFPGRFSGRQFSNSRSEMNVSTLELGDSALYLCASRRDTDTQYFGPGTRLTVL.

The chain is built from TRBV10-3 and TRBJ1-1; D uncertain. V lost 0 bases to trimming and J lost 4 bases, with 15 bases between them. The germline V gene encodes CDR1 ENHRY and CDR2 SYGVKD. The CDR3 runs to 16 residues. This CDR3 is CAISESKGQRVTEAFF. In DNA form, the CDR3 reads TGTGCCATCAGTGAGTCTAAGGGTCAGCGGGTCACTGAAGCTTTCTTT.

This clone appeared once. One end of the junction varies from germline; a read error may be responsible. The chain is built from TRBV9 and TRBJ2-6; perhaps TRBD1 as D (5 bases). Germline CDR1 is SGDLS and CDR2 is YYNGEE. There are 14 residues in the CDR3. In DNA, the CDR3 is TGTGCCAGCAGCTCACCCTCTGGGGCCAACGGCCTGACTTTC. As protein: CASSSPSGANGLTF.

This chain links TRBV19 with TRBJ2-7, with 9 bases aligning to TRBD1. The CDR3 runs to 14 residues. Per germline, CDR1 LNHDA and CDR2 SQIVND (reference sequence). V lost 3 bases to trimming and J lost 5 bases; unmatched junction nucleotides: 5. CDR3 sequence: CASSIGDRVDEQYF. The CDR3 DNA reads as TGTGCCAGTAGTATTGGGGACAGGGTCGACGAGCAGTACTTC.

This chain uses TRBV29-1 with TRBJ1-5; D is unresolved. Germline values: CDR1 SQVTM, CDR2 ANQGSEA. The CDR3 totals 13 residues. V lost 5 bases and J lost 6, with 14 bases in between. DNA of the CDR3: TGCAGCGTTAGCGCAGGAGGGATTCAGCCCCAGCATTTT. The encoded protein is CSVSAGGIQPQHF.

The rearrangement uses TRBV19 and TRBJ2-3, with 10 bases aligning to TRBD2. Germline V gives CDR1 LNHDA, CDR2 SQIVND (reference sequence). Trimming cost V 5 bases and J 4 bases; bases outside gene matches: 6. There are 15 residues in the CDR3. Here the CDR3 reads CASSAGTSESDTQYF. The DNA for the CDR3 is TGTGCCAGTAGTGCGGGGACTAGCGAGTCAGATACGCAGTATTTT.